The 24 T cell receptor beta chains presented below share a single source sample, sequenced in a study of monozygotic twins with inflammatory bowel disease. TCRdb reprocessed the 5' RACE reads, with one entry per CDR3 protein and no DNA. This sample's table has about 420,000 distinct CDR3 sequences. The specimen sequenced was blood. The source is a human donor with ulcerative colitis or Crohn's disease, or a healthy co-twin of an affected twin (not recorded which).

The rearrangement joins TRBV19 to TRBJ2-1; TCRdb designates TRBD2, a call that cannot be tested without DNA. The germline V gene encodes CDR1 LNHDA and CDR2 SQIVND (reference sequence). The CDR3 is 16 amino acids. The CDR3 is CATAPWGAARNNEQFF.

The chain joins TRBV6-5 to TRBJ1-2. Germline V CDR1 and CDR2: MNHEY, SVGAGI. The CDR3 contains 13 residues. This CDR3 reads CASSYDGYYGYTF.

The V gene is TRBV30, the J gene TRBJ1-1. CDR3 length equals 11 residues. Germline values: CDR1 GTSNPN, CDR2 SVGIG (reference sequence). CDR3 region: CASYRVTEAFF.

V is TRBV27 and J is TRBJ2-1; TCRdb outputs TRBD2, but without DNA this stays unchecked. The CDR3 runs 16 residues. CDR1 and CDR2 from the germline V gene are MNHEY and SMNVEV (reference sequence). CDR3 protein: CASSLTSGGVYNEQFF.

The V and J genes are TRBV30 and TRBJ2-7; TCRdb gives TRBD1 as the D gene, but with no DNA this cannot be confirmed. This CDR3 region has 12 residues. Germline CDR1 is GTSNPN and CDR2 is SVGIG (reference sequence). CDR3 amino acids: CAWALTGYEQYF.

The CDR3 reads CASSGTSGGAAEQYF. This chain uses TRBV2 with TRBJ2-7; TCRdb gives TRBD2 as the D gene, but with no DNA this cannot be confirmed. The CDR3 has 15 amino acids. Germline V CDR1 and CDR2: SNHLY, FYNNEI.

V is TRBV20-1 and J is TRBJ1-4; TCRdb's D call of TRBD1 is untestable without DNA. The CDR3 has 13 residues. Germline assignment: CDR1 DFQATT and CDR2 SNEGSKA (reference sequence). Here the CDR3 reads CSARLVEGEKLFF.

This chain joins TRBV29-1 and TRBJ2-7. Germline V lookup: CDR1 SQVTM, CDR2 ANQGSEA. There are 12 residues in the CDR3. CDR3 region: CSVVRSTYEQYF.

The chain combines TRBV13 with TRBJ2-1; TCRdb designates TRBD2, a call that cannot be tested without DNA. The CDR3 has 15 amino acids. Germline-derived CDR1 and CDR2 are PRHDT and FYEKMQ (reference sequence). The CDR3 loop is CASSHGLAGYNEQFF. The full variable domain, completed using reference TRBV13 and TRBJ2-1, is AAGVIQSPRHLIKEKRETATLKCYPIPRHDTVYWYQQGPGQDPQFLISFYEKMQSDKGSIPDRFSAQQFSDYHSELNMSSLELGDSALYFCASSHGLAGYNEQFFGPGTRLTVL.

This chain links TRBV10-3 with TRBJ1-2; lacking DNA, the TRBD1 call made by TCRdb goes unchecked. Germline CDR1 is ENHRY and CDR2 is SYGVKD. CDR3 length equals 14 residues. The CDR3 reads CAIKWQGVGYGYTF.

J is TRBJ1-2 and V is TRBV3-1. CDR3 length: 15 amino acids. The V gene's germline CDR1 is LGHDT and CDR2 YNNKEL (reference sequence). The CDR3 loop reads CASSQAEHSREGYTF.

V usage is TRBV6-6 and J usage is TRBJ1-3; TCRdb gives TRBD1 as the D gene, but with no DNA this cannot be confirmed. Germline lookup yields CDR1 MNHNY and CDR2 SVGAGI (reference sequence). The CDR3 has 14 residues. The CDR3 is CASSYDRVGNTIYF.

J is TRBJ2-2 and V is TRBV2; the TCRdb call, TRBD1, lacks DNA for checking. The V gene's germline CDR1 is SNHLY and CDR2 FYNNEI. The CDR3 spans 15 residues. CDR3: CASSEAPLVPGELFF.

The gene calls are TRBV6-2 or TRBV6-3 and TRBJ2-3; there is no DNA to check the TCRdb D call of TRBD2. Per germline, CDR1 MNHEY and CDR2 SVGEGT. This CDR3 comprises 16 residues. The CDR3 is CASSYFGGNAADTQYF.

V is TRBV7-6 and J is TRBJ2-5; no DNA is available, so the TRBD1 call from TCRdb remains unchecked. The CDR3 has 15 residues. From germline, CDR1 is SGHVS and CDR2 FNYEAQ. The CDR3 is CASSPPTGQKETQYF.

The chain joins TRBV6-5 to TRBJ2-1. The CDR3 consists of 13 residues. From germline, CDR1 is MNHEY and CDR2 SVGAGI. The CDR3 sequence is CASSITPAKEQFF.

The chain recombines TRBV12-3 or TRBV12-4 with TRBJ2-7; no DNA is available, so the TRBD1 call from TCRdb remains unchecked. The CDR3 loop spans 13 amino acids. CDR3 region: CASSPFPVYEQYF.

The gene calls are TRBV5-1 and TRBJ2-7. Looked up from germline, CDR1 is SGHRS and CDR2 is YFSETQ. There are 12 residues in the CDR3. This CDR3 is CASSLGPNEQYF.

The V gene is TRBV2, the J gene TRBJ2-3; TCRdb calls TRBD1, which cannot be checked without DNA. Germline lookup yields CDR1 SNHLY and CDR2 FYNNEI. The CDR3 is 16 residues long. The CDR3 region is CASSERSASSTDTQYF.

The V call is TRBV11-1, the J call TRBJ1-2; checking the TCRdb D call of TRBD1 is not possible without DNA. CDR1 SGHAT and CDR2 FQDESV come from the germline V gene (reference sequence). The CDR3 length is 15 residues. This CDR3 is CASSNPGQGAIGYTF.

This CDR3 reads CASTLVVGTKDEQYF. The chain has TRBV5-1 and TRBJ2-7; TCRdb proposes TRBD1, but this gene call is untestable without DNA. This CDR3 contains 15 residues. Germline CDR1 and CDR2: SGHRS and YFSETQ.

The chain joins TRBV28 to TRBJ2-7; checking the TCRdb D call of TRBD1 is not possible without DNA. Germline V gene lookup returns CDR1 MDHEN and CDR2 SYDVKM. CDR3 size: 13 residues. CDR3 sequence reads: CASSPGTEYEQYF.

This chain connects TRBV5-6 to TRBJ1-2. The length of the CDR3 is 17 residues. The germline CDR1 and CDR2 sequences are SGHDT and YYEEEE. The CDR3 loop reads CASSFLLLDRPLYGYTF.

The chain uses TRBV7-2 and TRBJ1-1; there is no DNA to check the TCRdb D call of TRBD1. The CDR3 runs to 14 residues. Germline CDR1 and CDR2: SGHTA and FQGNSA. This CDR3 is CASTWQGPNTEAFF. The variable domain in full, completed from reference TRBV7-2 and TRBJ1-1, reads GAGVSQSPSNKVTEKGKDVELRCDPISGHTALYWYRQSLGQGLEFLIYFQGNSAPDKSGLPSDRFSAERTGGSVSTLTIQRTQQEDSAVYLCASTWQGPNTEAFFGQGTRLTVV.